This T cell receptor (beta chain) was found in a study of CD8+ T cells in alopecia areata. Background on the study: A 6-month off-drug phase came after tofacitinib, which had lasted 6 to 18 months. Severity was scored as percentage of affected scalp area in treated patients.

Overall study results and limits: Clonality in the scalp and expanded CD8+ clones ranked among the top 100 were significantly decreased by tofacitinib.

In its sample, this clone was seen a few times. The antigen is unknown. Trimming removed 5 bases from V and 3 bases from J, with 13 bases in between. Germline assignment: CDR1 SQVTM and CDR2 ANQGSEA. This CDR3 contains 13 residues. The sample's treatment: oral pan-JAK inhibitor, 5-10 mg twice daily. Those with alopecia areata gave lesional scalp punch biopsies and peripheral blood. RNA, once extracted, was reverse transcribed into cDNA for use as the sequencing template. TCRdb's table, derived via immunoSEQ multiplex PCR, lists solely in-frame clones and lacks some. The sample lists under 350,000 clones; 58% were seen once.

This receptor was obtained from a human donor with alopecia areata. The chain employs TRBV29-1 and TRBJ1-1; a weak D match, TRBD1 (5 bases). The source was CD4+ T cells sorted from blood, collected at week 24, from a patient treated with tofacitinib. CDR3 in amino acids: CSVSKGWDTEAFF. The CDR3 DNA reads TGCAGCGTTAGTAAGGGGTGGGACACTGAAGCTTTCTTT.